The clone carrying this T cell receptor beta chain was seen more than once but under ten times. This record comes from a study of blood T cell repertoires in COVID-19. Study background: Samples taken during acute and convalescent COVID-19 were collected in the United States, Italy and Spain. Sample material is recorded as cDNA or gDNA derived from T cells, B-cell-depleted T cells, or PBMCs.

Germline assignment: CDR1 PRHDT and CDR2 FYEKMQ (reference sequence). The V end lost 5 bases, the J end lost 0 bases, and 8 bases lay between the germline ends. The CDR3 is made up of 14 amino acids. In the authors' workflow: The authors estimated nucleated cell counts from reference gene primer amplification. Clones were read by immunoSEQ multiplex PCR, and TCRdb kept only the in-frame ones, dropping some. V and J calls and clone size follow that table, whereas D and trimming were derived from the DNA. The sample consists of approximately 210,000 clones, 88% of them appearing once. V usage is TRBV13 and J usage is TRBJ1-3, with D unresolved. The source material was peripheral blood. This TCR was sampled from a man between 65 and 85 years old with acute or convalescent COVID-19. The CDR3 DNA reads as TGTGCCAGCAGCCGCGGGTACTCTGGAAACACCATATATTTT. It codes for CASSRGYSGNTIYF.